This T cell receptor beta chain was observed in a study of CD8 T cells in Susac syndrome. Roughly 0.45 to 1 ug RNA was reverse transcribed with random hexamers. In TCRdb, the immunoSEQ multiplex PCR reads were re-called with MiXCR into one record per CDR3 protein. Among hundreds of thousands of distinct CDR3 sequences listed, roughly 93% were seen once. The V gene end was trimmed by 3 bases and the J gene end by 6 bases; junction bases not matched to a gene: 12. CDR1 and CDR2 (germline): DFQATT, SNEGSKA (reference sequence). CDR3 length equals 15 residues. Purification of the CD8+ and CD4+ T cells relied on negative isolation, and TEMRA cells underwent FACS enrichment. This clonotype occurred once.

The V gene is TRBV20-1, the J gene TRBJ2-3, with 7 bases fitting TRBD2. The clonotype comes from a human donor with Susac syndrome. Sequencing was carried out using CD4+ T cells from PBMCs. The chain's CDR3 is CSASPLAGVLDTQYF. The CDR3 DNA reads as TGCAGTGCTAGCCCTTTGGCGGGGGTACTGGATACGCAGTATTTT.